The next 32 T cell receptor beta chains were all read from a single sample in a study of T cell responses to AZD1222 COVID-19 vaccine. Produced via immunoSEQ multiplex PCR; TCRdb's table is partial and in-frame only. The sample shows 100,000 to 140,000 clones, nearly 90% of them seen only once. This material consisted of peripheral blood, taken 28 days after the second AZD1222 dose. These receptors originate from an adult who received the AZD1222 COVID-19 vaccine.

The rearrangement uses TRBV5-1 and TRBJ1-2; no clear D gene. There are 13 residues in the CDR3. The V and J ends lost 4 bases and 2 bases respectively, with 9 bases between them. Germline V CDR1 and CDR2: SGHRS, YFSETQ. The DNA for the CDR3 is TGCGCCAGCAGCCCCGATGACAACTATGGCTACACCTTC. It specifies CASSPDDNYGYTF.

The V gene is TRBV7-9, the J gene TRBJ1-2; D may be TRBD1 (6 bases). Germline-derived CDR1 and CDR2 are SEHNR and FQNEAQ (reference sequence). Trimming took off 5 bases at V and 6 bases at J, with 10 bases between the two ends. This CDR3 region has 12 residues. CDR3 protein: CASSPRGDGYTF. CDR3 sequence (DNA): TGTGCCAGCAGCCCTAGGGGGGATGGCTACACCTTC.

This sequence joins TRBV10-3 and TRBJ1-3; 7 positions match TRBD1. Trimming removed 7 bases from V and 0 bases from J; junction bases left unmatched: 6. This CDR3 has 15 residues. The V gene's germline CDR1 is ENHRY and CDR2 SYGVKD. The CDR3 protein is CAITPDRHSGNTIYF. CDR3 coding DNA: TGTGCCATCACCCCGGACAGGCACTCTGGAAACACCATATATTTT.

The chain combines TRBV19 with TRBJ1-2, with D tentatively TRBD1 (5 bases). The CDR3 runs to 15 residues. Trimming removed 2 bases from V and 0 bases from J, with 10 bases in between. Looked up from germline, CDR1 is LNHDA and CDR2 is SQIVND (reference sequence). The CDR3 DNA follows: TGTGCCAGTAGTATATCCAGGGAATCTAACTATGGCTACACCTTC. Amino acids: CASSISRESNYGYTF.

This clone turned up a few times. The CDR3 loop reads CATGGRDRNTIYF. The CDR3 DNA reads as TGTGCCACCGGGGGAAGGGACAGAAACACCATATATTTT. This rearrangement joins TRBV24-1 to TRBJ1-3, with D possibly matching TRBD1 (6 bases). Trimming pared 9 bases from V and 5 bases from J, leaving 13 bases between. This CDR3 has 13 residues. Germline assignment: CDR1 KGHDR and CDR2 SFDVKD.

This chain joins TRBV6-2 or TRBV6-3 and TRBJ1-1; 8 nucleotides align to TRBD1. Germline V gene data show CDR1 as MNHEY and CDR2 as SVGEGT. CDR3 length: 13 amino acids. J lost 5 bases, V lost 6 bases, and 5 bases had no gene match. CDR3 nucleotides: TGTGCCAGCAGCACTGGACAGGGTACTGAAGCTTTCTTT. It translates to CASSTGQGTEAFF.

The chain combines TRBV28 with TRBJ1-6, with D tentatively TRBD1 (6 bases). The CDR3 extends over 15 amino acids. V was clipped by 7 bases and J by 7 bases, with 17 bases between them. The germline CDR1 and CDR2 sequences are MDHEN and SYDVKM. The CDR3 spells CASTWGGLNNSPLHF. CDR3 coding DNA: TGTGCCAGCACCTGGGGGGGGCTGAACAATTCACCCCTCCACTTT.

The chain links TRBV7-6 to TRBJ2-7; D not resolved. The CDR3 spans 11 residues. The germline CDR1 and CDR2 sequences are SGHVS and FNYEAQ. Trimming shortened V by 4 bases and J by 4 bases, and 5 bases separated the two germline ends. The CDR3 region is CASSSEYEQYF. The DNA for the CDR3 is TGTGCCAGCAGCTCTGAATACGAGCAGTACTTC.

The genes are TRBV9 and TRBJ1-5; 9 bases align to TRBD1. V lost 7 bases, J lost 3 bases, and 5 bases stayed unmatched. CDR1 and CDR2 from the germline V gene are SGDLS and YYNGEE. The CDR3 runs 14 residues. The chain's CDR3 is CASGTGGVNQPQHF. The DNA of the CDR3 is TGTGCCAGCGGCACAGGGGGCGTCAATCAGCCCCAGCATTTT. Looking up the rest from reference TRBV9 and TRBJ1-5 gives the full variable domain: DSGVTQTPKHLITATGQRVTLRCSPRSGDLSVYWYQQSLDQGLQFLIQYYNGEERAKGNILERFSAQQFPDLHSELNLSSLELGDSALYFCASGTGGVNQPQHFGDGTRLSIL.

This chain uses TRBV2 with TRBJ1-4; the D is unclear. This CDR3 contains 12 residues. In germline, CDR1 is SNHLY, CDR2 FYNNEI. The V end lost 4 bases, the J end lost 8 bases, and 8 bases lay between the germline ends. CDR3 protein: CASSASEEKLFF. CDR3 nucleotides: TGTGCCAGCAGTGCCTCTGAAGAAAAACTGTTTTTT. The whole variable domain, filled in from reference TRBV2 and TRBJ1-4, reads EPEVTQTPSHQVTQMGQEVILRCVPISNHLYFYWYRQILGQKVEFLVSFYNNEISEKSEIFDDQFSVERPDGSNFTLKIRSTKLEDSAMYFCASSASEEKLFFGSGTQLSVL.

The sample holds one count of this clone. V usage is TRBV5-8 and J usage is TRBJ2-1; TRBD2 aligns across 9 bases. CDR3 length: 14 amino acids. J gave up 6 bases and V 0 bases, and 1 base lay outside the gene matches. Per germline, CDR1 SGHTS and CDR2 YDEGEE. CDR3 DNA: TGTGCCAGCAGCTTGGGGACTAGCGCCAATGAGCAGTTCTTC. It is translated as CASSLGTSANEQFF.

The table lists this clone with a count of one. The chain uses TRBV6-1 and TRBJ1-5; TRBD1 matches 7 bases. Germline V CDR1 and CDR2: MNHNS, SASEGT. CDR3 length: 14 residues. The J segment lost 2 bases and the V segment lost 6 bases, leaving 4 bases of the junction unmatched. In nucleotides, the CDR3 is TGTGCCAGCAGACAGGGGTGGGGCAATCAGCCCCAGCATTTT. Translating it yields CASRQGWGNQPQHF.

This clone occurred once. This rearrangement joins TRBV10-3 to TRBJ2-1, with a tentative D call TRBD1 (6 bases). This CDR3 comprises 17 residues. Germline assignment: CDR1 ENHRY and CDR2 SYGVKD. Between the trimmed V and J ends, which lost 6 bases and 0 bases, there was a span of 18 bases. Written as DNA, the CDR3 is TGTGCCATCAGACGAGAACAGGGCTCCAGCTCCTACAATGAGCAGTTCTTC. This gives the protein CAIRREQGSSSYNEQFF.

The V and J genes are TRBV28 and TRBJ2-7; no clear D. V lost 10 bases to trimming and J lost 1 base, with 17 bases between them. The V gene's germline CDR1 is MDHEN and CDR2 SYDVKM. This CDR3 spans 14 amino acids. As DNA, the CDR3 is TGTGCCACCCTGGGGAACCCCTGGTCCTACGAGCAGTACTTC. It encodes CATLGNPWSYEQYF.

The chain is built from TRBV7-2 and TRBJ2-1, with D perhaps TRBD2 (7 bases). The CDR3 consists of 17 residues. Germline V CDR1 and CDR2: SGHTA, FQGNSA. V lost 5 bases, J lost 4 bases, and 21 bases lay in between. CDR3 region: CASSVGWGGALYNEQFF. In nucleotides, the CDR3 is TGTGCCAGCAGCGTCGGCTGGGGGGGGGCGCTTTACAATGAGCAGTTCTTC. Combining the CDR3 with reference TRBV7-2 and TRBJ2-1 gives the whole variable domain GAGVSQSPSNKVTEKGKDVELRCDPISGHTALYWYRQSLGQGLEFLIYFQGNSAPDKSGLPSDRFSAERTGGSVSTLTIQRTQQEDSAVYLCASSVGWGGALYNEQFFGPGTRLTVL.

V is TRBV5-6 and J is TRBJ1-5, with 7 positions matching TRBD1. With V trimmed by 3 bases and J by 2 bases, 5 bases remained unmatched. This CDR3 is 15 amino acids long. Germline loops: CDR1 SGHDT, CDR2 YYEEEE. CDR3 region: CASSSFGTGNQPQHF. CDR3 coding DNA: TGTGCCAGCAGCTCCTTCGGGACAGGCAATCAGCCCCAGCATTTT.

The chain's CDR3 is CATKPSGTDGYTF. CDR3 coding DNA: TGTGCCACCAAGCCATCCGGGACAGATGGCTACACCTTC. J is TRBJ1-2 and V is TRBV24-1, with 7 bases identical to TRBD1. Germline CDR1 and CDR2: KGHDR and SFDVKD. J lost 6 bases, V lost 8 bases, and 8 bases had no gene match. The CDR3 runs to 13 residues.

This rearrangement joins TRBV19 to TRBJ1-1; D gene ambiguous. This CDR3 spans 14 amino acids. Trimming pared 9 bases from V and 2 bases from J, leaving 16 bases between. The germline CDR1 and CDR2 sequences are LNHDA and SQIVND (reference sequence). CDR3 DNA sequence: TGTGCCAGCCACCCCGGGCAGTTTAACACTGAAGCTTTCTTT. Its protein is CASHPGQFNTEAFF.

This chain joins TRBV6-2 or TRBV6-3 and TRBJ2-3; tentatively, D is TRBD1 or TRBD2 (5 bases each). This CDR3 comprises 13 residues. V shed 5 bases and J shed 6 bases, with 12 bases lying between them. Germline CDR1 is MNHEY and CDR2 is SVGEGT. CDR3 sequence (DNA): TGTGCCAGCAGTGGGTTCGGGGCCGATACGCAGTATTTT. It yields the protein CASSGFGADTQYF.

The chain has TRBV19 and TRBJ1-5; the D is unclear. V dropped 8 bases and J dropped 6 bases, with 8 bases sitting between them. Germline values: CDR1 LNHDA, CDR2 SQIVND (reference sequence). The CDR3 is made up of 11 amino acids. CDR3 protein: CASGVFQPQHF. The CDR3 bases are TGTGCCAGTGGGGTTTTTCAGCCCCAGCATTTT.

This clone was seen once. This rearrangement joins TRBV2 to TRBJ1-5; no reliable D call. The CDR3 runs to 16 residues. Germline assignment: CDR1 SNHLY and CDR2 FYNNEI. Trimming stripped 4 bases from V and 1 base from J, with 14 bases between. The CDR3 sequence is CASSVTRVASNQPQHF. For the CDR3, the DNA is TGTGCCAGCAGTGTAACGAGGGTGGCGAGCAATCAGCCCCAGCATTTT.

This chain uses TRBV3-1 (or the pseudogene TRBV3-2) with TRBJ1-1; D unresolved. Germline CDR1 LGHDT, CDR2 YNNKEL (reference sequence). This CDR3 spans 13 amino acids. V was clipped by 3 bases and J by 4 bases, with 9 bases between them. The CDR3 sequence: CASSQLRSTEAFF. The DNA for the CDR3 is TGTGCCAGCAGCCAGCTAAGGAGCACTGAAGCTTTCTTT.

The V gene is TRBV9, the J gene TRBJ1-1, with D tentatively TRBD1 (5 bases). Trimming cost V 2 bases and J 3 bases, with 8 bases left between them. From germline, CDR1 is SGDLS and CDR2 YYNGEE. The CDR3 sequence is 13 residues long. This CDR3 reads CASSVGGDTEAFF. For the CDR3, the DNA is TGTGCCAGCAGCGTGGGGGGAGACACTGAAGCTTTCTTT.

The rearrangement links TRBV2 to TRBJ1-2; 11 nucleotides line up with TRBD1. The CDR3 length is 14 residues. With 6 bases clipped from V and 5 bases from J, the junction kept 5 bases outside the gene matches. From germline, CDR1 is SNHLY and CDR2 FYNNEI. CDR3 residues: CASSEDRGRYGYTF. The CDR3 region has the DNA TGTGCCAGCAGCGAGGACAGGGGGCGTTATGGCTACACCTTC.

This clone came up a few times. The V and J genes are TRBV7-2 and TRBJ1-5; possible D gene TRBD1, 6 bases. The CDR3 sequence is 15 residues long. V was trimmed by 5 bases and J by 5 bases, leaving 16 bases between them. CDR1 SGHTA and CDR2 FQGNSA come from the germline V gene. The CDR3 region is CASSPRTAGDQPQHF. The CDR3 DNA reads TGTGCCAGCAGCCCGAGGACAGCCGGAGATCAGCCCCAGCATTTT.

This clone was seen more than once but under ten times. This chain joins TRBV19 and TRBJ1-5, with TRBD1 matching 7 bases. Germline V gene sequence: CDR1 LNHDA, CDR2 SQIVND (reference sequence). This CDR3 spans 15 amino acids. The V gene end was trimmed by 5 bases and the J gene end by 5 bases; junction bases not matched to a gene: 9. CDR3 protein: CASSPTTGVDQPQHF. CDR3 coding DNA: TGTGCCAGTAGTCCTACCACAGGGGTGGATCAGCCCCAGCATTTT.

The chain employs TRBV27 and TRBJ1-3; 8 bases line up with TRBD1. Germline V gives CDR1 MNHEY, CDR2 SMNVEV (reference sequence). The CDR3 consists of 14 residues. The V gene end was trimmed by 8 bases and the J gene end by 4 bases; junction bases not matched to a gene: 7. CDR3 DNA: TGTGCCAGCCGCGGACAGGGAAAAGGAAACACCATATATTTT. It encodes CASRGQGKGNTIYF.

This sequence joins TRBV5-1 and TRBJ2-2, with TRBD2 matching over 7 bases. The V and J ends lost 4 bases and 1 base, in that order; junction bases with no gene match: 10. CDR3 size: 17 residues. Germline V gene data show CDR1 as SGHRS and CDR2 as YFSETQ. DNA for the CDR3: TGCGCCAGCAGCGCGCAAGCTGGGGGGGAGAACACCGGGGAGCTGTTTTTT. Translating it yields CASSAQAGGENTGELFF.

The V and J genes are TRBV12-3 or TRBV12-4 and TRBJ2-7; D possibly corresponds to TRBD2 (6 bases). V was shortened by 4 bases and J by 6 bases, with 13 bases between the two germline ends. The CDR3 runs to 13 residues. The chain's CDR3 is CASSSCLACEQYF. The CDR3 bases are TGTGCCAGCAGTTCTTGTCTAGCGTGCGAGCAGTACTTC.

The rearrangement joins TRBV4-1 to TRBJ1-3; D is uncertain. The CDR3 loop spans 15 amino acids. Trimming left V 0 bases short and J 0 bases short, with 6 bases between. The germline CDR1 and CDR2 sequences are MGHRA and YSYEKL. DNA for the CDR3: TGCGCCAGCAGCCAAGATCCGGGCTCTGGAAACACCATATATTTT. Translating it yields CASSQDPGSGNTIYF.

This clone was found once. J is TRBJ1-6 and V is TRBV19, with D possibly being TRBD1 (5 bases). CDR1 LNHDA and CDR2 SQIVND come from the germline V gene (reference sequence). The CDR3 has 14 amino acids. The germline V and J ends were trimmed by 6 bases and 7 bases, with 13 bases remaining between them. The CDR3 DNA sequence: TGTGCCAGTAGGGACACGGGAGTGAATTCACCCCTCCACTTT. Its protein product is CASRDTGVNSPLHF.

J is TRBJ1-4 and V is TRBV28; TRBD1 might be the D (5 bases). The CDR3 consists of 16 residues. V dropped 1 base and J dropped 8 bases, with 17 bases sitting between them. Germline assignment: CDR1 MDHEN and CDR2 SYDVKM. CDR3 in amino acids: CASSLLQGGGGEKLFF. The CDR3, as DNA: TGTGCCAGCAGTTTATTGCAGGGCGGGGGAGGAGAAAAACTGTTTTTT. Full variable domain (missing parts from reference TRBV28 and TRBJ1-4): DVKVTQSSRYLVKRTGEKVFLECVQDMDHENMFWYRQDPGLGLRLIYFSYDVKMKEKGDIPEGYSVSREKKERFSLILESASTNQTSMYLCASSLLQGGGGEKLFFGSGTQLSVL.